This TCR beta chain came from a study of post-analysis software for immune sequencing data. Study results and caveats: Normalized Chao1 diversity was significantly reduced in patients versus controls. Relative to controls, patients had about five TRBV segments at higher frequency, with TRBV5-6, TRBV5-1 and TRBV20-1 among these.

A remark on this clonotype: Its antigen remains unknown. A junction boundary mismatches the germline segment, possibly from a read error.

The library was made from cDNA and included unique molecular identifiers. The yield from around 1 to 10 million T cells was roughly 500,000 cDNA molecules in total. TCRdb re-called the PCR reads with MiXCR, one entry per CDR3 protein. In the table there are 750,000 to 950,000 distinct CDR3 sequences, approximately 53% of which are singletons. Germline V CDR1 and CDR2: SGHRS, YFSETQ. This CDR3 is 15 amino acids long. The receptor's source is a girl aged 10 to 17 with multiple sclerosis. V and J are TRBV5-1 and TRBJ1-4; tentative D call: TRBD1 (6 bases). Sequences were obtained from blood. CDR3 coding DNA: TGCGCCAGCAGCTCGACCGGGACAACGAATGAAAAACTGTTTTTT. Amino acids: CASSSTGTTNEKLFF.